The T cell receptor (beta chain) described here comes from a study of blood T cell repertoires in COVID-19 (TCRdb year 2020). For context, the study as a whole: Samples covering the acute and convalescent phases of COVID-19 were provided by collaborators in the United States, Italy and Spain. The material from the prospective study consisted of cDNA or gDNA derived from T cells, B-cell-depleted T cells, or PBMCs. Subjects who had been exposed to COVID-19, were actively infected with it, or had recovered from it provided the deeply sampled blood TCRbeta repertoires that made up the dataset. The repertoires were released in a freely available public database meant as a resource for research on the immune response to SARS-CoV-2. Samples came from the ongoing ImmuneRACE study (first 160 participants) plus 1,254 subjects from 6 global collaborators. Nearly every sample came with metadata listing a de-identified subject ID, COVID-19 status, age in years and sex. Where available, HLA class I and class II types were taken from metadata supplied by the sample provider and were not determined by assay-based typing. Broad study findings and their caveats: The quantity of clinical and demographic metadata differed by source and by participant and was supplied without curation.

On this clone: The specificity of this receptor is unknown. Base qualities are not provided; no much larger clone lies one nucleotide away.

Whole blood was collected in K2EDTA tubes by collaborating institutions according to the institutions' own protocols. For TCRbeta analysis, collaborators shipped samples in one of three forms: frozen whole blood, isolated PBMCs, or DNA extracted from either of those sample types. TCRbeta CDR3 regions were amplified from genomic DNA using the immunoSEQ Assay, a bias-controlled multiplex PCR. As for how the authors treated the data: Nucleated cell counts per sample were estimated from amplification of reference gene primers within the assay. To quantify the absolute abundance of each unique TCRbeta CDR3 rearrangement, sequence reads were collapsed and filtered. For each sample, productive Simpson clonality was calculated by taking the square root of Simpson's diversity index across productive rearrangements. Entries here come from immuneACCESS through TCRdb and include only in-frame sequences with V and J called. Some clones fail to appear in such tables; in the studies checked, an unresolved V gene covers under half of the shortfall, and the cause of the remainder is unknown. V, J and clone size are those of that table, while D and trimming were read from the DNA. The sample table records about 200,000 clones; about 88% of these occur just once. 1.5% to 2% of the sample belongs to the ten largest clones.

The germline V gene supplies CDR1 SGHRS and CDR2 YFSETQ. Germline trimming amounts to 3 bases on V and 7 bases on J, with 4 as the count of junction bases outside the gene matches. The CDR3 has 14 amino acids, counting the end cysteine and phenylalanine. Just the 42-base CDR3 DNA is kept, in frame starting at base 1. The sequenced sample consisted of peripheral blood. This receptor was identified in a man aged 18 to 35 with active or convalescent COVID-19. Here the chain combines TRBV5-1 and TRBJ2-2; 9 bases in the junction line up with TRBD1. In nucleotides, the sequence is TGCGCCAGCAGCTGGGACAGGGTGGTCGGGGAGCTGTTTTTT. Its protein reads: CASSWDRVVGELFF.